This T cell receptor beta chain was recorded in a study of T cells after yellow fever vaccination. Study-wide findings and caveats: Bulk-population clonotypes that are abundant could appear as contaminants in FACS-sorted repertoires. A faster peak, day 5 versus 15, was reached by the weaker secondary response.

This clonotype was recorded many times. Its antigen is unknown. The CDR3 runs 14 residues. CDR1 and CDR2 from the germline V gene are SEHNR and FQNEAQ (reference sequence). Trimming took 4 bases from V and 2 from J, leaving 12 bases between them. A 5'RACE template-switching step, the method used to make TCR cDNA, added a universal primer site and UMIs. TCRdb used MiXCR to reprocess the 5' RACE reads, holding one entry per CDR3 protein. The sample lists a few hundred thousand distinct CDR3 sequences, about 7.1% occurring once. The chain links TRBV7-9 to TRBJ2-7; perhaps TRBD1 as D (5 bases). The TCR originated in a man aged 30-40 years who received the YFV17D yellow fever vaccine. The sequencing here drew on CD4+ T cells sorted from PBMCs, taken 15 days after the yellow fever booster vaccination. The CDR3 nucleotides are TGTGCCAGCAGCTCCTCCCAGGGAACCTACGAGCAGTACTTC. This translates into CASSSSQGTYEQYF.